A single sample gave rise to the 28 T cell receptor beta chains below, sequenced in a study of Ad26.COV2.S vaccination and SARS-CoV-2 variants. The sample's treatment: around 19 received Ad26.COV2.S at low or high dose, single or two shots; 5 received placebo; per-sample allocation not given. Each sample was drawn 63 days after the first injection (of vaccine or placebo). The assay was immunoSEQ multiplex PCR, and TCRdb's table has in-frame clones only and misses some. The sample lists hundreds of thousands of clones; 80% to 90% were seen once. The source material was peripheral blood, sampled in a trial of Ad26.COV2.S vaccine versus placebo. All receptors come from a person aged 18-60 years who received the Ad26.COV2.S COVID-19 vaccine or a placebo.

The rearrangement joins TRBV4-3 to TRBJ2-1, with unresolved D. Germline CDR1 LGHNA, CDR2 YSLEER. V gave up 0 bases and J gave up 4 bases, with 10 bases separating them. This CDR3 contains 15 residues. As DNA, the CDR3 is TGCGCCAGCAGCCAAGAATTGGGATTGTACAATGAGCAGTTCTTC. Translated, it gives CASSQELGLYNEQFF.

The chain links TRBV30 to TRBJ2-7, with 10 bases lining up with TRBD1. From germline, CDR1 is GTSNPN and CDR2 SVGIG (reference sequence). V lost 4 bases and J lost 5; bases outside the gene matches: 8. There are 14 residues in the CDR3. Written as DNA, the CDR3 is TGTGCCTGGACCTGGGGACAGGGGCCCAACGAGCAGTACTTC. Translating it yields CAWTWGQGPNEQYF.

This clone has just one count. The genes are TRBV20-1 and TRBJ2-5; D is undetermined. V was trimmed by 4 bases and J by 4 bases, leaving 7 bases between them. The CDR3 runs 11 residues. CDR1 and CDR2 (germline): DFQATT, SNEGSKA (reference sequence). This CDR3 reads CSANVRETQYF. CDR3 DNA sequence: TGCAGTGCTAACGTGAGAGAGACCCAGTACTTC.

CDR3 in amino acids: CASSQDRWGAIEQYF. In DNA form, the CDR3 reads TGCGCCAGCAGCCAAGATCGGTGGGGGGCCATCGAGCAGTACTTC. This chain links TRBV4-3 with TRBJ2-7; D tentatively reads TRBD1 or TRBD2 (6 bases each). The CDR3 consists of 15 residues. V lost 0 bases and J lost 6, with 15 bases in between. Per germline, CDR1 LGHNA and CDR2 YSLEER.

The chain uses TRBV20-1 and TRBJ1-5, with D uncertain. Trimming took off 3 bases at V and 3 bases at J, with 9 bases between the two ends. This CDR3 is built from 13 residues. The germline V gene has CDR1 DFQATT and CDR2 SNEGSKA (reference sequence). The CDR3 here is CSASERNNQPQHF. Here the CDR3 DNA reads TGCAGTGCTAGTGAGAGAAACAATCAGCCCCAGCATTTT.

The chain employs TRBV9 and TRBJ2-7, with D perhaps matching TRBD2 (5 bases). The CDR3 runs to 14 residues. Germline CDR1 SGDLS, CDR2 YYNGEE. The V and J ends lost 0 bases and 2 bases respectively, with 9 bases between them. CDR3 protein: CASSVDTGTYEQYF. In nucleotides, the CDR3 is TGTGCCAGCAGCGTAGATACGGGGACCTACGAGCAGTACTTC.

The rearrangement joins TRBV10-1 to TRBJ1-2, with D hard to call. V lost 0 bases and J 1 base, leaving 12 bases between the germline ends. This CDR3 is 16 amino acids long. Germline CDR1 and CDR2: WNHNN and SYGVQD (reference sequence). CDR3 bases: TGCGCCAGCAGTGAGTCGATTACCCAGGATAACTATGGCTACACCTTC. This translates into CASSESITQDNYGYTF.

About this clone: This CDR3 is also generated by other DNA sequences in the sample. The CDR3: CASSSGLAGGYEQFF. The CDR3 bases are TGTGCCAGCAGTTCGGGACTAGCGGGGGGGTATGAGCAGTTCTTC. The J gene is TRBJ2-1, the V gene TRBV27; 16 positions match TRBD2. This CDR3 has 15 residues. The germline CDR1 and CDR2 sequences are MNHEY and SMNVEV (reference sequence). The J segment lost 8 bases and the V segment lost 4 bases, leaving 2 bases of the junction unmatched.

This clone was observed a single time. The V call is TRBV4-3, the J call TRBJ2-2; D might be TRBD1 or TRBD2, each matching 7 bases. The CDR3 loop spans 17 amino acids. The V gene lost 2 bases and the J gene lost 3 bases, with 16 bases spanning the gap. Germline CDR1 LGHNA, CDR2 YSLEER. CDR3 in amino acids: CASSQRPGGVDTGELFF. The CDR3 coding sequence is TGCGCCAGCAGCCAACGCCCAGGGGGGGTTGACACCGGGGAGCTGTTTTTT.

This rearrangement joins TRBV7-2 to TRBJ1-3; D gene unclear. Germline V gives CDR1 SGHTA, CDR2 FQGNSA. This CDR3 comprises 15 residues. The V and J ends lost 5 bases and 2 bases respectively, with 13 bases between them. The CDR3 region is CASSPVSPPGNTIYF. The CDR3 DNA sequence: TGTGCCAGCAGCCCCGTATCCCCGCCTGGAAACACCATATATTTT. Full variable domain (rest looked up from reference TRBV7-2 and TRBJ1-3): GAGVSQSPSNKVTEKGKDVELRCDPISGHTALYWYRQSLGQGLEFLIYFQGNSAPDKSGLPSDRFSAERTGGSVSTLTIQRTQQEDSAVYLCASSPVSPPGNTIYFGEGSWLTVV.

The rearrangement uses TRBV3-1 (or the pseudogene TRBV3-2) and TRBJ2-7, with D perhaps being TRBD1 or TRBD2 (5 bases each). Germline CDR1 is LGHDT and CDR2 is YNNKEL (reference sequence). CDR3 length: 11 amino acids. The germline V and J ends were trimmed by 5 bases and 12 bases, with 14 bases remaining between them. Here the CDR3 DNA reads TGTGCCAGCAGCTCCCGGGACCGTCGGTACTTC. Protein product: CASSSRDRRYF.

About this clone itself: Other DNA sequences from this sample encode an identical CDR3 as well. The chain combines TRBV30 with TRBJ1-5; possible D gene TRBD1, 5 bases. Deletions cut 0 bases from V and 4 bases from J, with 7 bases between. Germline V gene data show CDR1 as GTSNPN and CDR2 as SVGIG (reference sequence). The CDR3 contains 13 residues. This CDR3 reads CAWSVQDNQPQHF. CDR3 in DNA: TGTGCCTGGAGTGTACAGGATAATCAGCCCCAGCATTTT.

The chain couples TRBV7-2 to TRBJ1-2; TRBD1 aligns across 8 bases. Trimming took 2 bases from V and 2 from J; bases not matched to a gene: 10. The CDR3 is made up of 17 amino acids. CDR1 is SGHTA and CDR2 is FQGNSA in the germline V gene. CDR3 in DNA: TGTGCCAGCAGCTTACCCCACGGACAGGGTGGAAACTATGGCTACACCTTC. Protein sequence: CASSLPHGQGGNYGYTF.

About this clone: The sample holds other DNA sequences that translate to the same CDR3. This sequence joins TRBV3-1 (or the pseudogene TRBV3-2) and TRBJ2-3, with TRBD2 matching 12 bases. Looked up from germline, CDR1 is LGHDT and CDR2 is YNNKEL (reference sequence). The CDR3 spans 14 residues. Germline trimming cut 1 base from V and 9 bases from J; bases unmatched to any gene: 2. This CDR3 reads CASSQGLAGGTQYF. The CDR3 DNA reads TGTGCCAGCAGCCAAGGCCTAGCGGGAGGGACGCAGTATTTT.

The J gene is TRBJ1-5, the V gene TRBV25-1; 8 bases match TRBD1. The CDR3 loop spans 14 amino acids. Per the germline V gene, CDR1 is MGHDK and CDR2 is SYGVNS. V lost 8 bases to trimming and J lost 0 bases; unmatched junction nucleotides: 3. CDR3 sequence (DNA): TGTGCCAGCGGGACAGGCAATAGCAATCAGCCCCAGCATTTT. It is translated as CASGTGNSNQPQHF.

This chain connects TRBV6-2 or TRBV6-3 to TRBJ2-2; the D gene is possibly TRBD2 (6 bases). Trimming removed 5 bases from V and 5 bases from J, with 15 bases in between. This CDR3 comprises 15 residues. From germline, CDR1 is MNHEY and CDR2 SVGEGT. The CDR3 protein is CASSKTWDFTGELFF. The CDR3 coding sequence is TGTGCCAGCAGTAAAACGTGGGACTTTACCGGGGAGCTGTTTTTT.

This rearrangement joins TRBV2 to TRBJ2-7, with TRBD1 matching 8 bases. V lost 7 bases, J lost 4 bases, and 6 bases stayed unmatched. CDR3 length equals 13 residues. The germline CDR1 and CDR2 sequences are SNHLY and FYNNEI. CDR3 bases: TGTGCCAGCACTAAAGACAGGGGTTACGAGCAGTACTTC. It translates to CASTKDRGYEQYF.

The genes are TRBV9 and TRBJ1-3; D may be TRBD1 (6 bases). CDR1 is SGDLS and CDR2 is YYNGEE in the germline V gene. The CDR3 is 17 amino acids. Trimming cost V 3 bases and J 0 bases, with 16 bases left between them. CDR3 region: CASSAQDSSYSGNTIYF. The CDR3 nucleotides are TGTGCCAGCAGCGCTCAGGACAGTTCATACTCTGGAAACACCATATATTTT.

V is TRBV19 and J is TRBJ1-1, with 8 bases aligning to TRBD1. Germline assignment: CDR1 LNHDA and CDR2 SQIVND (reference sequence). J gave up 6 bases and V 3 bases, and 3 bases lay outside the gene matches. The CDR3 consists of 13 residues. CDR3 residues: CASSIDRGPEAFF. DNA of the CDR3: TGTGCCAGTAGTATTGACAGGGGACCTGAAGCTTTCTTT.

V usage is TRBV6-5 and J usage is TRBJ2-2; a weak D match, TRBD2 (6 bases). Trimming cost V 1 base and J 2 bases, with 11 bases left between them. The CDR3 has 16 residues. The germline gives CDR1 MNHEY, CDR2 SVGAGI. CDR3 protein: CASSYWTNLNTGELFF. The CDR3 nucleotides read TGTGCCAGCAGTTACTGGACTAACCTAAACACCGGGGAGCTGTTTTTT.

The V call is TRBV2, the J call TRBJ2-7; 8 bases agree with TRBD1. Per the germline V gene, CDR1 is SNHLY and CDR2 is FYNNEI. V was pared by 4 bases and J by 3 bases, with 5 bases of the junction left unmatched. This CDR3 contains 14 residues. CDR3 nucleotides: TGTGCCAGCAGTGGGACAGGGCGAGTCTACGAGCAGTACTTC. Amino acids: CASSGTGRVYEQYF.

V is TRBV6-5 and J is TRBJ1-5; D ambiguous. CDR1 is MNHEY, CDR2 SVGAGI, per germline. This CDR3 has 15 residues. Deletions cut 6 bases from V and 1 base from J, with 13 bases between. CDR3: CASSPGPISNQPQHF. The DNA of the CDR3 is TGTGCCAGCAGCCCAGGTCCAATCAGCAATCAGCCCCAGCATTTT.

The chain has TRBV19 and TRBJ2-4; D gene unclear. Trimming took 5 bases from V and 0 from J, leaving 20 bases between them. Germline V gene sequence: CDR1 LNHDA, CDR2 SQIVND (reference sequence). This CDR3 comprises 18 residues. The chain's CDR3 is CASSPRPIQALAKNIQYF. The CDR3 bases are TGTGCCAGTAGTCCACGACCTATCCAAGCCCTAGCCAAAAACATTCAGTACTTC. The entire variable domain, with the rest obtained from reference TRBV19 and TRBJ2-4, is as follows: DGGITQSPKYLFRKEGQNVTLSCEQNLNHDAMYWYRQDPGQGLRLIYYSQIVNDFQKGDIAEGYSVSREKKESFPLTVTSAQKNPTAFYLCASSPRPIQALAKNIQYFGAGTRLSVL.

The rearrangement links TRBV5-1 to TRBJ2-3; D possibly uses TRBD1 or TRBD2 (5 bases each). CDR1 is SGHRS, CDR2 YFSETQ, per germline. Trimming cost V 0 bases and J 0 bases, with 11 bases left between them. The CDR3 spans 16 residues. The CDR3, as DNA: TGCGCCAGCAGCTTGGAGGGGCGGGCTAGCACAGATACGCAGTATTTT. This gives the protein CASSLEGRASTDTQYF.

This clone was seen once. This chain links TRBV27 with TRBJ1-2; tentative D call: TRBD1 (5 bases). Germline V gives CDR1 MNHEY, CDR2 SMNVEV (reference sequence). With 6 bases removed from V and 8 bases from J, the gap between germline ends came to 16 bases. The CDR3 covers 13 residues. As DNA, the CDR3 is TGTGCCAGCAGCGACGGGACGGCTTGGGGCTACACCTTC. Encoded protein: CASSDGTAWGYTF.

The V call is TRBV7-2, the J call TRBJ2-7, with 7 bases fitting TRBD2. The CDR3 has 15 amino acids. The V gene's germline CDR1 is SGHTA and CDR2 FQGNSA. V shed 4 bases, J shed 1 base, and the junction held 7 bases outside the gene matches. CDR3 protein: CASSYVTSESYEQYF. The CDR3 DNA is TGTGCCAGCAGCTATGTTACTAGCGAGTCCTACGAGCAGTACTTC.

The CDR3 loop reads CASSIGQGRNNEQFF. The CDR3 DNA sequence: TGTGCCAGTAGTATAGGTCAGGGCAGGAACAATGAGCAGTTCTTC. This rearrangement joins TRBV19 to TRBJ2-1, with D tentatively TRBD1 (5 bases). This CDR3 region has 15 residues. V lost 1 base and J 5 bases, leaving 12 bases between the germline ends. The V gene's germline CDR1 is LNHDA and CDR2 SQIVND (reference sequence).

This chain links TRBV29-1 with TRBJ2-1, with 9 bases that match TRBD2. The CDR3 consists of 14 residues. The V gene's germline CDR1 is SQVTM and CDR2 ANQGSEA. J gave up 5 bases and V 2 bases, and 4 bases lay outside the gene matches. As DNA, the CDR3 is TGCAGCGTTGAACGACTAGCGGAGAACAATGAGCAGTTCTTC. Amino acid sequence: CSVERLAENNEQFF.